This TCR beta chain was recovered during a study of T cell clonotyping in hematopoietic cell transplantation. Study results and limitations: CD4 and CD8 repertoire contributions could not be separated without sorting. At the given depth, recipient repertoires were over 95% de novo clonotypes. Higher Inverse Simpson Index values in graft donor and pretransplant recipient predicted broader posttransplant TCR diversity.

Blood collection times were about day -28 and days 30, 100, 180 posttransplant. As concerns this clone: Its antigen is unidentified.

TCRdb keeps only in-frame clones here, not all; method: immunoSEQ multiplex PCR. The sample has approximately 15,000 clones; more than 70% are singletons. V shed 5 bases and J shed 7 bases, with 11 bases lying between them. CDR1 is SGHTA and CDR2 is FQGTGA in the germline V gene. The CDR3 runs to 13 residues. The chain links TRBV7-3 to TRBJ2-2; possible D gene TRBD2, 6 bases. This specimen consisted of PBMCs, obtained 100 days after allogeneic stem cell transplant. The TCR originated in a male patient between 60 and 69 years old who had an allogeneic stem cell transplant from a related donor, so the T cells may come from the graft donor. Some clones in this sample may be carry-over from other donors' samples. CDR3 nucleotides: TGTGCCAGCAGCGTCTCTAGCGTCGGGGAGCTGTTTTTT. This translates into CASSVSSVGELFF.